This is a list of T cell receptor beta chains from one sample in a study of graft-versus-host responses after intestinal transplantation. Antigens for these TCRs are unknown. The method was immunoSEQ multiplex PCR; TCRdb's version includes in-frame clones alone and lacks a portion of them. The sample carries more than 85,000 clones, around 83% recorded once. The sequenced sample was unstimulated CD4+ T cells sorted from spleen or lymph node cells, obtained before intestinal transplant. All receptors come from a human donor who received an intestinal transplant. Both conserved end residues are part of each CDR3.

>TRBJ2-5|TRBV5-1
CASSWGLAGQETQYF
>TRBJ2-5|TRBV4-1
CASSHRDRGPLRGGETQYF
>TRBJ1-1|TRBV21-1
CASSKVWQAPDTEAFF
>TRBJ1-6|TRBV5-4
CASSLGQGHNSPLHF
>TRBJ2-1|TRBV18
CASSQGLAGSNEQFF
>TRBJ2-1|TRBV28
CASSPRDEQFF
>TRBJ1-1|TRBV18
CASSQQGNTEAFF
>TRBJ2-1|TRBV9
CASSARDRVHNEQFF
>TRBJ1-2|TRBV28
CASSFGQGAPRSNYGYTF
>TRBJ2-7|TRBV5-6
CASSLAGGRYEQYF
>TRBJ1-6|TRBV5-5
CASSYPQGAGGSPLHF
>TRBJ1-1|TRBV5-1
CASSYHTLDRGDTEAFF
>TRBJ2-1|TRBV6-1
CASKPIAGPNEQFF
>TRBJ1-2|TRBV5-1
CASSLGGGRGDGYTF
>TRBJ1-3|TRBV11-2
CASSSRRQSSGNTIYF
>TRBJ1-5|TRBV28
CATNGQGIHPQHF
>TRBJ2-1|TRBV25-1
CASSDAAAYNEQFF
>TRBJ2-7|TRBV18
CASSPKHEQYF
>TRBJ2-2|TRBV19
CASSSIGVYTGELFF